This T cell receptor (beta chain) was identified during a study of shared T cell receptors in the human thymus (dated by TCRdb to about 2021). Turning to the overall study: The study investigated the way shared, self-reactive T-cell receptor alpha chains are produced in the human thymus.

Details on this clone: The antigen this receptor binds is unknown. Per-nucleotide qualities are absent, and no much larger clonotype sits a single base away.

CDR1 and CDR2 are drawn from the germline V gene: MDHEN, SYDVKM. Counted from cysteine to phenylalanine, this CDR3 has 17 amino acids. This entry keeps only the CDR3 DNA: 51 bases, framed from base 1. The junction carries 17 bases between V and J, which are trimmed by 5 bases and 0 bases respectively. Libraries were built with the immunoSEQ multiplex PCR assay. TCRdb took over this immuneACCESS table, retaining in-frame rearrangements with V and J assigned. Such tables are incomplete; in checked studies, under half of the missing clones stem from an unresolved V gene, and the remainder is unexplained. Present in this sample are hundreds of thousands of clones, over 75% of which were seen just once. The ten largest clones take up 0.008% to 0.011% of the sample. This sample was also put to use in a study of human thymus T cells. As noted in the second study: In Finland, the donors were immunologically healthy infants who were having open corrective cardiac surgery for congenital heart defects. Thymus tissue was collected as surgical resects that were removed during corrective cardiac surgery. Usage of V and J gene segments appeared to be biased in both the thymic and the peripheral blood repertoires. The related research found that thymic TCR repertoires overlapped highly between unrelated individuals. TCR alpha and beta repertoires from roughly eight infant thymus samples and four related peripheral blood samples were characterized in the study. The cohort included over five male and two female infants, with donor ages spanning 7 to 244 days. Thymocytes were freed from the tissue by mechanical means and kept at -70 degrees C as pellets of roughly 9-30 million cells. A QIAsymphony instrument was used to extract genomic DNA from the frozen cell pellets. Using the immunoSEQ multiplex PCR assay, the TCRB and TCRAD loci were amplified from a standardized quantity of quality-controlled genomic DNA. Amplicons spanned the V(D)J region at a length sufficient to cover the CDR3 and identify V and J genes. Through the commercial immunoSEQ service, the amplicons were sequenced on an Illumina platform. Corrections for primer bias and sequencing errors followed previously described methods, while TCRAD and TCRB definitions were based on the IMGT database. The repertoires were analysed using immunoSEQ Analyzer 3.0 and VDJTools for basic statistics, V/J segment usage, diversity estimates, rarefaction and pairwise overlap. Diversity was estimated using the Chao1, ChaoE, Efron-Thisted, Shannon and inverse Simpson indices, and was also estimated on datasets down-sampled to the size of the smallest sample. Repertoire overlap used strict matching of CDR3 nucleotide sequence, V gene and J gene, with Jaccard-based multidimensional scaling clustering. On average, thymus samples yielded 800,000 or so unique TCRB clonotypes, whereas blood samples yielded some 80,000.

The sequenced material came from thymocytes. The chain is assembled from TRBV28 and TRBJ2-1; a confident D gene designation cannot be given. This TCR was recovered from a boy in the first two years of life with a congenital heart defect. Donor details come from another sample of the same person, matched by shared clones. CDR3 region: CASSTQACNSSYNEQFF. In nucleotide form, the sequence is TGTGCCAGCAGTACCCAAGCCTGTAATAGCTCCTACAATGAGCAGTTCTTC. The entire variable domain, with the stretches around the CDR3 drawn from the reference TRBV28 and TRBJ2-1 proteins, is DVKVTQSSRYLVKRTGEKVFLECVQDMDHENMFWYRQDPGLGLRLIYFSYDVKMKEKGDIPEGYSVSREKKERFSLILESASTNQTSMYLCASSTQACNSSYNEQFFGPGTRLTVL.